This TCR beta chain derives from a study of control samples from healthy donors and cancer patients. Using immunoSEQ multiplex PCR, the repertoire was profiled, and TCRdb retains in-frame clones only, with some absent. The sample comprises under 75,000 clones, roughly nine tenths of which are singletons, and 0.95% to 1.5% rests with the top ten. By sample fraction, this clone is medium-sized. V dropped 0 bases and J dropped 1; count of bases not matched to a gene: 14. Germline CDR1 is MGHRA and CDR2 is YSYEKL. The length of the CDR3 is 20 residues. The origin of this receptor is a woman between 45 and 65 years old with colorectal cancer. The chain is built from TRBV4-1 and TRBJ1-2; 10 bases fit TRBD1. Sequenced: PBMCs. CDR3 sequence: CASSQDRLRDRGYLNYGYTF. The CDR3 DNA reads TGCGCCAGCAGCCAAGATCGGTTACGGGACAGGGGCTACCTTAACTATGGCTACACCTTC.